The T cell receptor (beta chain) under discussion was sequenced for a study of CD8+CD57+ T cells in acquired aplastic anemia. Germline-derived CDR1 and CDR2 are SNHLY and FYNNEI. Trimming stripped 0 bases from V and 5 bases from J, with 5 bases between. The CDR3 is 12 amino acids. Genomic DNA was employed as the template in profiling TCR beta VDJ and CDR3. TCRdb passed the reads through MiXCR, listing each CDR3 protein once. The sample yields hundreds of thousands of distinct CDR3 sequences, about three fifths seen once. Patients selected for sequencing had displayed CD8+CD57+ cell expansion by flow cytometry.

The chain has TRBV2 and TRBJ2-7, with no clear D. The TCR sequence derives from a human donor with aplastic anemia. Input material: sorted CD4+, CD8+, or CD8+CD57+ T cells (not recorded which) from PBMCs. The CDR3 sequence: CASSEAGHEQYF. The CDR3, as DNA: TGTGCCAGCAGTGAAGCCGGGCACGAGCAGTACTTC.